This T cell receptor (beta chain) was sequenced for a study of CD8+CD57+ T cells in acquired aplastic anemia listed by TCRdb under 2018. Looking at the study overall: A mean of about 3 ug of DNA, ranging from roughly 0.18 to 30 ug, was extracted from sorted CD4+ and CD8+ cells. For healthy donor samples, the average read count was about 9.8 million for CD4+ cells and 11.0 million for CD8+ cells. The investigation overall reported the following: Patients and healthy controls showed no significant difference in CD8+ Simpson's diversity (P=0.060). Around 27 CD8+ CDR3 sequences were shared between patients and controls but appeared highly expressed in patients and within their immunodominant clones.

The CDR3, from cysteine to phenylalanine, totals 15 residues. The retained sequence is limited to the CDR3, 45 bases, with the frame set at the first base. CDR1 and CDR2 are drawn from the germline V gene: SGHRS, YFSETQ. At the junction V is shortened by 1 base and J by 15 bases; bases outside the gene matches: 8. Concerning this clonotype: Its antigen is not yet known. No base quality information exists; no much larger clone differs at one position.

The study deep-sequenced TCR repertoires of sorted CD4+ and CD8+ blood T cells from severe aplastic anemia patients and healthy subjects. Ficoll-Paque density gradient centrifugation was used to isolate peripheral blood mononuclear cells. Before DNA extraction, CD4+ and CD8+ T cells were sorted with FACS or magnetic beads. Genomic DNA was used as template for profiling of TCR beta VDJ combinations and CDR3 sequences. An Illumina HiSeq 2000 was the platform used for TCR repertoire sequencing. The authors processed their data as follows. TRBV/TRBJ rearrangement plots, CDR3 size and DJ length profiles, and Simpson's diversity index were used to assess repertoires. The immunodominant clone was defined as the most abundant DNA sequence in deep sequencing data. CDR3 amino acid sequences were screened for sharing across subjects and compared with published repertoires and the VDJdb database. The public reads were reprocessed in TCRdb via fastp at Q25 and MiXCR, keeping in-frame beta chains. Under each unique CDR3 protein, matching rows form one entry showing the most common genes and DNA. None of the V and J calls come from the authors' own analysis; TCRdb made them. The table for this sample lists around 170,000 distinct CDR3 sequences; 40% to 55% of them were counted only once. The top ten constitute approximately 2.9% of the sample.

Recombination connected TRBV5-1 to TRBJ2-1; TRBD2 lines up with 15 middle nucleotides. The sample taken for sequencing was sorted CD4+, CD8+, or CD8+CD57+ T cells (not recorded which) from PBMCs. This receptor was obtained from a human donor in good health. The CDR3 region: CASSLSGLAGGPRFF. The nucleotide sequence is given as TGCGCCAGCAGCTTGTCGGGACTAGCGGGGGGCCCTAGGTTCTTC.